Sequencing of this T cell receptor beta chain was carried out in a study of T cells after yellow fever vaccination. The overall study: Low-cell-number fractions underwent preparation using SMART-Seq v4 Ultra Low Input. General observations from the study: Some clonotypes, a small share, were shared between CD4 and CD8 compartments. Weaker overall, the secondary response nonetheless peaked faster (day 5 versus 15). In post-booster samples, most primary-vaccination clones reappeared (approximately 96% CD4, approximately 91% CD8).

There are 15 residues in the CDR3. After removal of 6 bases from V and 4 bases from J, the junction contained 8 bases not matched to a gene. Germline assignment: CDR1 ENHRY and CDR2 SYGVKD. This clonotype has a handful of counts. Its cognate antigen is unknown. MiXCR was run by TCRdb on the 5' RACE reads, yielding one entry per CDR3 protein. The sample has 450,000 to 650,000 distinct CDR3 sequences; just over 20% are singletons. The source material was PBMCs, sampled 21 days after the first yellow fever vaccination. This chain joins TRBV10-3 and TRBJ2-1, with 8 bases aligning to TRBD2. The receptor was derived from a man between 18 and 29 years old who received the YFV17D yellow fever vaccine. The CDR3 DNA follows: TGTGCCATCAGCGGAGCGGGGGTAACGTACAATGAGCAGTTCTTC. Translating gives CAISGAGVTYNEQFF.